This TCR beta chain was observed in a study of blood T cell repertoires in COVID-19. Across the whole study: The United States, Italy and Spain supplied acute and convalescent COVID-19 samples.

The repertoire was sequenced with immunoSEQ multiplex PCR; TCRdb's copy has only in-frame clones and lacks some. This sample has roughly 200,000 clones, with roughly three quarters found just once. Germline-derived CDR1 and CDR2 are SNHLY and FYNNEI. The V and J ends lost 9 bases and 2 bases, in that order; junction bases with no gene match: 6. The CDR3 has 14 amino acids. The rearrangement uses TRBV2 and TRBJ2-2; TRBD1 matches 7 bases. This TCR was recovered from a woman in her fifties or sixties with active or convalescent COVID-19. Input material: peripheral blood. The CDR3 DNA reads TGTGCCAGAACCGGGACAGTTAACACCGGGGAGCTGTTTTTT. Amino acid sequence: CARTGTVNTGELFF.